The rows below give T cell receptor beta chains drawn from one sample of a study of blood T cell repertoires in COVID-19. Sequencing was performed with immunoSEQ multiplex PCR; in TCRdb, only in-frame clones are kept and a portion is missing. The top ten hold roughly 1.4% of the sample, which has 65,000 to 70,000 clones, around 85% seen once. The sequencing sample was made of peripheral blood. The receptor set was obtained from a woman aged 55-70 years with acute or convalescent COVID-19. The CDR3 runs from the conserved cysteine through the conserved F or W.

V: TRBV2; J: TRBJ2-7; CDR3: CASSYLLYEQYF
V: TRBV5-1; J: TRBJ1-2; CDR3: CASSLVVRGGDGYTF
V: TRBV6-2/TRBV6-3; J: TRBJ2-1; CDR3: CASSYLANEQFF
V: TRBV4-1; J: TRBJ1-1; CDR3: CASSQGLGVNTEAFF
V: TRBV11-2; J: TRBJ1-1; CDR3: CASSRFGGNTEAFF
V: TRBV5-4; J: TRBJ2-7; CDR3: CASSLEGAYEQYF
V: TRBV28; J: TRBJ1-1; CDR3: CASSLPSTGAGVGAFF
V: TRBV6-2/TRBV6-3; J: TRBJ2-1; CDR3: CASSSWKAGGLNEQFF
V: TRBV2; J: TRBJ1-4; CDR3: CASSGQGLTNEKLFF
V: TRBV4-2; J: TRBJ1-2; CDR3: CASSPDPQGGNYGYTF
V: TRBV27; J: TRBJ2-3; CDR3: CASRIAGGHTDTQYF
V: TRBV30; J: TRBJ1-4; CDR3: CAWTSSRAGGEKLFF
V: TRBV12-3/TRBV12-4; J: TRBJ1-2; CDR3: CASSFGTGSYTF
V: TRBV5-1; J: TRBJ2-3; CDR3: CASSLDFFPSTDTQYF
V: TRBV7-6; J: TRBJ2-1; CDR3: CASSLLGQGAYEQFF
V: TRBV28; J: TRBJ2-7; CDR3: CASSVGQGTYF
V: TRBV30; J: TRBJ1-3; CDR3: CAWSHTGSSGNTIYF
V: TRBV2; J: TRBJ2-3; CDR3: CASKKGRGLVLSRGGTDTQYF
V: TRBV12-3/TRBV12-4; J: TRBJ1-6; CDR3: CASSGTGRSPLHF
V: TRBV2; J: TRBJ2-1; CDR3: CASSAFGLAGYGYEQFF
V: TRBV29-1; J: TRBJ2-1; CDR3: CSAIEYNEQFF
V: TRBV5-1; J: TRBJ1-6; CDR3: CASSPTPGGSNSPLHF
V: TRBV7-9; J: TRBJ1-6; CDR3: CASSLGQGFYNSPLHF
V: TRBV7-2; J: TRBJ1-1; CDR3: CASSLVAGGVTEAFF
V: TRBV19; J: TRBJ1-2; CDR3: CASSIQGRVYGYTF
V: TRBV28; J: TRBJ2-7; CDR3: CASRDSKYEQYF
V: TRBV7-3; J: TRBJ2-2; CDR3: CASSLGDRGRAGELFF
V: TRBV5-1; J: TRBJ1-2; CDR3: CASSVGGALTNYGYTF
V: TRBV28; J: TRBJ1-2; CDR3: CASSLERAGYTF
V: TRBV10-2; J: TRBJ2-5; CDR3: CASRGMGTSGGMYQETQYF
V: TRBV6-6; J: TRBJ1-2; CDR3: CASSYGTGEGYTF
V: TRBV9; J: TRBJ1-2; CDR3: CASSVGTVENYGYTF
V: TRBV18; J: TRBJ1-1; CDR3: CASSPLLGRAPGNMNTEAFF
V: TRBV18; J: TRBJ1-1; CDR3: CASSPQGNTEAFF
V: TRBV14; J: TRBJ2-3; CDR3: CASSRDRSADTQYF